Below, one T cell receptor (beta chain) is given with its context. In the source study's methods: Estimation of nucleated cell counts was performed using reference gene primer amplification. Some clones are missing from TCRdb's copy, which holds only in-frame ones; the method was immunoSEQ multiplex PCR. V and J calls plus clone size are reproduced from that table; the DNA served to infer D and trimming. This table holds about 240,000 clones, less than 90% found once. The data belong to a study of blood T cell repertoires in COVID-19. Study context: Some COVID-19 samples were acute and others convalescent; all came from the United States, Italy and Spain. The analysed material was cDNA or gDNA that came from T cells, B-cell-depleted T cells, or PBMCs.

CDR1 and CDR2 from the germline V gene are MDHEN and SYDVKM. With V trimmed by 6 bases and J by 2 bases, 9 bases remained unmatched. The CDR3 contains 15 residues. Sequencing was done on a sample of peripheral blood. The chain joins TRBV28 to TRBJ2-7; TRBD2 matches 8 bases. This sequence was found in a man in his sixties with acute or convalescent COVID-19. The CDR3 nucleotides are TGTGCCAGCAGCTCAAGGCGGGGACTAGCCTACGAGCAGTACTTC. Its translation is CASSSRRGLAYEQYF.